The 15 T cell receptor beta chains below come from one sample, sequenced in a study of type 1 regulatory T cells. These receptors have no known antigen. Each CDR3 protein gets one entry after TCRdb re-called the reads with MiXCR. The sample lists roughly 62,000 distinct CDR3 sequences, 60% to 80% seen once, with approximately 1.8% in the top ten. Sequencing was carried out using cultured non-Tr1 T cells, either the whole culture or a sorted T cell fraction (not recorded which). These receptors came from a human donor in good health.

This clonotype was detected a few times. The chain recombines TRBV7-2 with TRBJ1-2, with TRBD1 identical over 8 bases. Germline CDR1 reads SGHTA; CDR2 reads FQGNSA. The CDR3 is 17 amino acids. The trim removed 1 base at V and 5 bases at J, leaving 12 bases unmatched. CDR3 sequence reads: CASSLGSDTGGQYGYTF. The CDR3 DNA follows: TGTGCCAGCAGCTTAGGGTCGGATACAGGGGGTCAATATGGCTACACCTTC.

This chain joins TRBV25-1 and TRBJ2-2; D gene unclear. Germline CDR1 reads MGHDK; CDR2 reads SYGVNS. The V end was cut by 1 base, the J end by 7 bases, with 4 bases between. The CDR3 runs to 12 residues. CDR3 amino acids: CASSESIGELFF. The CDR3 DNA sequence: TGTGCCAGCAGTGAATCAATCGGGGAGCTGTTTTTT.

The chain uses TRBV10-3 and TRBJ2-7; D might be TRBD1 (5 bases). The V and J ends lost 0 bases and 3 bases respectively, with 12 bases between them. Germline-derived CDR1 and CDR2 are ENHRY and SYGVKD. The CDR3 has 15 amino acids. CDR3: CAISESIGRDYEQYF. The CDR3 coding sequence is TGTGCCATCAGTGAGTCGATAGGCAGGGACTACGAGCAGTACTTC.

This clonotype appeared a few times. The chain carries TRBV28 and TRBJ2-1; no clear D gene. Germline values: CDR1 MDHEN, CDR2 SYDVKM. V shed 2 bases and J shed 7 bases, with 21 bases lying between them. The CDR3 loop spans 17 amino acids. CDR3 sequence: CASSLLNYRDVRNEQFF. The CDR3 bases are TGTGCCAGCAGTTTACTTAACTACCGCGACGTGCGGAATGAGCAGTTCTTC.

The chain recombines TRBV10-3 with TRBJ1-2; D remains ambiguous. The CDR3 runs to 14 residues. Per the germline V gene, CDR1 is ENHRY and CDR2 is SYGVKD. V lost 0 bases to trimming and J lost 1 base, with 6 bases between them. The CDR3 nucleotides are TGTGCCATCAGTGAGTCGTCCGTTAACTATGGCTACACCTTC. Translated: CAISESSVNYGYTF.

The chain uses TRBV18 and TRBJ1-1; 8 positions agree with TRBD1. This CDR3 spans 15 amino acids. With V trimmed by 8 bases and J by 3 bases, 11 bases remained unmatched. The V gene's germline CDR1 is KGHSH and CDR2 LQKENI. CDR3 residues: CASHSDRGSHTEAFF. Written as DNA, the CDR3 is TGTGCCAGCCATTCCGACAGGGGATCTCACACTGAAGCTTTCTTT.

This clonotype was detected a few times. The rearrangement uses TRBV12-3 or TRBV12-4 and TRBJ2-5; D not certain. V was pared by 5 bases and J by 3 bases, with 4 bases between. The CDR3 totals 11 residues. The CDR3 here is CASSPKETQYF. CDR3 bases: TGTGCCAGCAGTCCCAAAGAGACCCAGTACTTC.

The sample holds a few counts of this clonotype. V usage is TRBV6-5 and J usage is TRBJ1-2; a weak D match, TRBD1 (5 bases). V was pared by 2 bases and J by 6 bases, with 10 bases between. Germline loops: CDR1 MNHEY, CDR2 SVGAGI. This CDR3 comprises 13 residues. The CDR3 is CASSYDGAHGYTF. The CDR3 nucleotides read TGTGCCAGCAGTTACGATGGGGCTCATGGCTACACCTTC.

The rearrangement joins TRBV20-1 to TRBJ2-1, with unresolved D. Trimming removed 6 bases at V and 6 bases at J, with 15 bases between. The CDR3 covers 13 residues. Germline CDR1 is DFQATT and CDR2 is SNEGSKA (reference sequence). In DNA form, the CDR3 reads TGCAGTGCACTGAACCTTCAATCCAATGAGCAGTTCTTC. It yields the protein CSALNLQSNEQFF.

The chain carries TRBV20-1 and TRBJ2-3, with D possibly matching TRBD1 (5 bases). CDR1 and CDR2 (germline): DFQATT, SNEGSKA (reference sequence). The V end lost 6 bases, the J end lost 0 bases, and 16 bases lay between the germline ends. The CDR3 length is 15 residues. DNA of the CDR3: TGCAGTGCGCTACAGGAGTCGGCTAGCACAGATACGCAGTATTTT. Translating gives CSALQESASTDTQYF.

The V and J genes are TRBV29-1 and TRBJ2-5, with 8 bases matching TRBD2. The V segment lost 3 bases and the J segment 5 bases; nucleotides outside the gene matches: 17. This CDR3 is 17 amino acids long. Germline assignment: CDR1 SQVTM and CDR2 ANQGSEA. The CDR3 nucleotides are TGCAGCGTTGATTCGACTAGCGTCCGTAAGCTGGGGGAGACCCAGTACTTC. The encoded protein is CSVDSTSVRKLGETQYF.

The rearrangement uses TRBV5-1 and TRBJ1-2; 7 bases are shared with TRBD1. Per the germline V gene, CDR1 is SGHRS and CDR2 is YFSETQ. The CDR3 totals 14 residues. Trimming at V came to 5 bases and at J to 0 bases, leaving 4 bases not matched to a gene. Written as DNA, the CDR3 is TGCGCCAGCAGTCGGACAGGCACTAACTATGGCTACACCTTC. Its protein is CASSRTGTNYGYTF.

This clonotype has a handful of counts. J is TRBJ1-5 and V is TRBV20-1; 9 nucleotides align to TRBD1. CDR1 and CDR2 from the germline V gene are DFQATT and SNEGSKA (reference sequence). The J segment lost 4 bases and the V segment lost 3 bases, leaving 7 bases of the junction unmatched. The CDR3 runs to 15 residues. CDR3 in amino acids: CSASRGQGPNQPQHF. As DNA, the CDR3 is TGCAGTGCTAGTAGGGGACAGGGCCCAAATCAGCCCCAGCATTTT.

The CDR3 coding sequence is TGTGCCTGGGGGGGGTGGCAGGATAACACTGAAGCTTTCTTT. Residues: CAWGGWQDNTEAFF. The V call is TRBV30, the J call TRBJ1-1; maybe TRBD1 (5 bases). Germline values: CDR1 GTSNPN, CDR2 SVGIG (reference sequence). The CDR3 sequence is 14 residues long. V was shortened by 5 bases and J by 2 bases, with 15 bases between the two germline ends.

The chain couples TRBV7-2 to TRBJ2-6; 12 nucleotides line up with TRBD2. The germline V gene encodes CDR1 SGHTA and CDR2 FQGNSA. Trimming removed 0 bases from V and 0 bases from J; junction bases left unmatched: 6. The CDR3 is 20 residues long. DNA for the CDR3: TGTGCCAGCAGCTTAGCGTCCACTAGCGGGGGGAACTCTGGGGCCAACGTCCTGACTTTC. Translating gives CASSLASTSGGNSGANVLTF.